Following are 22 T cell receptor beta chains from one sample sequenced in a study of vaccination and CD4 T cells after COVID-19. Treatment of the sample: roughly 11-day PBMC culture with coronavirus spike peptide pools or control peptides (ViraFEST assay). Cultured CD4+ T-cell DNA underwent Oncomine TCR Beta short-read sequencing. TCRdb independently ran MiXCR on the PCR reads; one entry per CDR3 protein. Of 14,000 or so distinct CDR3 sequences detected, approximately 48% appear once; the ten largest clones hold 6.5% to 9%. Antigens of these TCRs are unknown. What was sequenced was CD4+ T cells from blood, cultured in vitro. The receptor set was obtained from a human donor who had recovered from COVID-19.

The J gene is TRBJ2-5, the V gene TRBV24-1, with D perhaps TRBD1 (5 bases). The ends were cut back, 1 base at V and 4 bases at J, with 9 bases in the middle. This CDR3 has 14 amino acids. From germline, CDR1 is KGHDR and CDR2 SFDVKD. CDR3 in DNA: TGTGCCACCAGTGATTTCCGACAGTTAGAGACCCAGTACTTC. Protein product: CATSDFRQLETQYF.

This clonotype appeared a few times. J is TRBJ2-3 and V is TRBV20-1; TRBD2 agrees at 12 bases. The ends lost 6 bases at V and 5 bases at J; junction bases unmatched: 18. CDR1 DFQATT and CDR2 SNEGSKA come from the germline V gene (reference sequence). CDR3 length: 18 amino acids. The CDR3 region is CSASASGRAAALRDTQYF. The CDR3 DNA reads as TGCAGTGCCTCAGCTAGCGGGAGGGCCGCGGCACTGAGAGATACGCAGTATTTT.

This clonotype was picked up a small number of times. The chain uses TRBV6-1 and TRBJ1-2; TRBD1 agrees at 11 bases. With V trimmed by 5 bases and J by 8 bases, 10 bases remained unmatched. The V gene's germline CDR1 is MNHNS and CDR2 SASEGT. This CDR3 spans 15 amino acids. The CDR3 bases are TGTGCCAGCAGTCCCAGTGGGACAGGGGGTAGGGGCTACACCTTC. Translation gives CASSPSGTGGRGYTF.

This chain joins TRBV20-1 and TRBJ2-5, with 10 bases fitting TRBD1. The CDR3 extends over 15 amino acids. V lost 5 bases, J lost 4 bases, and 10 bases stayed unmatched. The germline CDR1 and CDR2 sequences are DFQATT and SNEGSKA (reference sequence). The CDR3 here is CSADQRDRGSETQYF. The CDR3 coding sequence is TGCAGTGCTGACCAACGGGACAGGGGATCAGAGACCCAGTACTTC.

This rearrangement joins TRBV7-2 to TRBJ2-7, with D unclear. Trimming cost V 3 bases and J 5 bases, with 14 bases left between them. This CDR3 is built from 14 residues. Looked up from germline, CDR1 is SGHTA and CDR2 is FQGNSA. CDR3 protein: CASSFEKGRNEQYF. CDR3 in DNA: TGTGCCAGCAGCTTTGAAAAGGGCCGAAACGAGCAGTACTTC.

This chain links TRBV6-2 or TRBV6-3 with TRBJ2-3; D possibly corresponds to TRBD2 (6 bases). Germline V CDR1 and CDR2: MNHEY, SVGEGT. Trimming stripped 10 bases from V and 4 bases from J, with 15 bases between. This CDR3 spans 13 amino acids. This chain's CDR3 is CAIGTSRADTQYF. Here the CDR3 DNA reads TGTGCCATCGGGACTTCCAGGGCAGATACGCAGTATTTT.

This chain links TRBV12-3 or TRBV12-4 with TRBJ1-4; D not certain. V lost 5 bases to trimming and J lost 5 bases, with 9 bases between them. CDR3 length: 13 amino acids. CDR3 bases: TGTGCCAGCAGTCAGGACTCCAATGAAAAACTGTTTTTT. The encoded protein is CASSQDSNEKLFF.

The J gene is TRBJ1-6, the V gene TRBV10-3; 7 bases fit TRBD1. Germline CDR1 is ENHRY and CDR2 is SYGVKD. The CDR3 consists of 20 residues. Losses at the gene ends were 10 bases for V and 3 bases for J; bases not matched to a gene: 24. The CDR3, as DNA: TGTGCCACTATTAAGGGACAGCAGAGTTCTATTCCCGACTATAATTCACCCCTCCACTTT. Translating gives CATIKGQQSSIPDYNSPLHF.

By frequency in the sample, this clonotype is medium-sized. The chain couples TRBV6-2 or TRBV6-3 to TRBJ2-1, with 13 bases aligning to TRBD2. J was trimmed by 6 bases and V by 5 bases; bases with no gene match: 4. CDR1 and CDR2 from the germline V gene are MNHEY and SVGEGT. This CDR3 contains 15 residues. This CDR3 is CASSATSGRANEQFF. The DNA of the CDR3 is TGTGCCAGCAGTGCAACTAGCGGGAGGGCCAATGAGCAGTTCTTC.

The chain combines TRBV2 with TRBJ2-1, with TRBD1 as a possible D gene (6 bases). Trimming took off 2 bases at V and 5 bases at J, with 13 bases between the two ends. The CDR3 extends over 15 amino acids. Germline values: CDR1 SNHLY, CDR2 FYNNEI. CDR3: CASSENPRGHNEQFF. CDR3 nucleotide sequence: TGTGCCAGCAGTGAAAACCCCAGGGGCCACAATGAGCAGTTCTTC.

The V gene is TRBV7-2, the J gene TRBJ1-5, with D possibly being TRBD1 (5 bases). This CDR3 contains 15 residues. Looked up from germline, CDR1 is SGHTA and CDR2 is FQGNSA. V was cut by 4 bases and J by 5 bases, with 15 bases left in between. CDR3 sequence reads: CASSSTAIRDQPQHF. CDR3 in DNA: TGTGCCAGCAGCTCGACAGCGATAAGGGATCAGCCCCAGCATTTT.

In its sample, this clonotype was seen a few times. This rearrangement joins TRBV6-2 or TRBV6-3 to TRBJ2-1; the D gene could be TRBD1 or TRBD2 (5 bases each). V lost 5 bases, J lost 0 bases, and 14 bases lay in between. Germline V CDR1 and CDR2: MNHEY, SVGEGT. This CDR3 has 16 amino acids. This CDR3 reads CASSLQGRSSYNEQFF. The CDR3 DNA follows: TGTGCCAGCAGTCTCCAGGGACGAAGCTCCTACAATGAGCAGTTCTTC.

This sequence joins TRBV19 and TRBJ1-2, with TRBD1 as a possible D gene (5 bases). Germline V CDR1 and CDR2: LNHDA, SQIVND (reference sequence). The length of the CDR3 is 16 residues. The V end was cut by 4 bases, the J end by 1 base, with 16 bases between. The CDR3: CASSTLRDSDNYGYTF. CDR3 nucleotides: TGTGCCAGTAGTACACTCCGGGACTCCGATAACTATGGCTACACCTTC.

V and J are TRBV19 and TRBJ2-5; TRBD2 is a possible D gene (6 bases). Trimming shortened V by 9 bases and J by 1 base, and 27 bases separated the two germline ends. Germline assignment: CDR1 LNHDA and CDR2 SQIVND (reference sequence). The CDR3 consists of 18 residues. CDR3 bases: TGTGCCAGCCACACCCCCTCCGGGACTCCTCAAGGCCAAGAGACCCAGTACTTC. Residues: CASHTPSGTPQGQETQYF. The whole variable domain, filled in from reference TRBV19 and TRBJ2-5, reads DGGITQSPKYLFRKEGQNVTLSCEQNLNHDAMYWYRQDPGQGLRLIYYSQIVNDFQKGDIAEGYSVSREKKESFPLTVTSAQKNPTAFYLCASHTPSGTPQGQETQYFGPGTRLLVL.

This chain uses TRBV20-1 with TRBJ2-7; TRBD2 might be the D (6 bases). V was cut by 1 base and J by 3 bases, with 16 bases left in between. This CDR3 spans 15 amino acids. Germline CDR1 is DFQATT and CDR2 is SNEGSKA (reference sequence). The CDR3, as DNA: TGCAGTGCTAGAGTTGGGGACTTCGGACACTACGAGCAGTACTTC. Protein: CSARVGDFGHYEQYF.

This clonotype was seen more than once but under ten times. This sequence joins TRBV28 and TRBJ2-5, with TRBD2 matching 8 bases. The CDR3 extends over 19 amino acids. Germline V CDR1 and CDR2: MDHEN, SYDVKM. The junction had 26 bases not matched to a gene; V was cut back by 9 bases and J by 5 bases. The CDR3 loop is CARGTIAGLLRGALETQYF. The DNA of the CDR3 is TGTGCCAGAGGGACTATAGCGGGACTCCTACGTGGCGCCTTGGAGACCCAGTACTTC.

The gene calls are TRBV7-9 and TRBJ2-2, with 7 nucleotides matching TRBD1. From germline, CDR1 is SEHNR and CDR2 FQNEAQ (reference sequence). This CDR3 is 12 amino acids long. Unmatched junction bases numbered 1, after V lost 8 bases and J lost 4 bases. The CDR3 DNA reads as TGTGCCAGCGACAGGGCCACCGGGGAGCTGTTTTTT. Translation gives CASDRATGELFF.

The chain combines TRBV14 with TRBJ2-5, with TRBD2 as a possible D gene (5 bases). V was clipped by 3 bases and J by 7 bases, with 15 bases between them. The CDR3 has 14 residues. The germline V gene encodes CDR1 SGHDN and CDR2 FVKESK. CDR3 nucleotides: TGTGCCAGCAGCCAGAACCGCAGGACTGGGACCCAGTACTTC. This translates into CASSQNRRTGTQYF.

The chain is built from TRBV2 and TRBJ2-3; either TRBD1 or TRBD2 may fit D (5 bases each). There are 12 residues in the CDR3. Germline CDR1 reads SNHLY; CDR2 reads FYNNEI. Trimming stripped 8 bases from V and 11 bases from J, with 17 bases between. CDR3 amino acids: CASEGQTTLQYF. CDR3 in DNA: TGTGCCAGCGAGGGGCAAACTACACTGCAGTATTTT.

The V and J genes are TRBV2 and TRBJ2-7; 13 positions match TRBD2. Germline CDR1 SNHLY, CDR2 FYNNEI. Trimming cost V 5 bases and J 3 bases; bases outside gene matches: 4. This CDR3 has 15 amino acids. CDR3 DNA: TGTGCCAGCAGTAAGACTAGCGGGGGGAACTACGAGCAGTACTTC. It encodes CASSKTSGGNYEQYF.

This clonotype has a handful of counts. The V call is TRBV20-1, the J call TRBJ2-3; weak D call: TRBD2 (6 bases). Germline assignment: CDR1 DFQATT and CDR2 SNEGSKA (reference sequence). The CDR3 has 15 residues. With 4 bases removed from V and 6 bases from J, the gap between germline ends came to 20 bases. The CDR3 reads CSATGLPSPQDTQYF. The CDR3 DNA reads TGCAGTGCTACGGGACTGCCGAGTCCACAGGATACGCAGTATTTT.

In its sample, this clonotype was seen a few times. This chain joins TRBV2 and TRBJ2-7; perhaps TRBD1 as D (5 bases). The CDR3 spans 15 residues. Germline loops: CDR1 SNHLY, CDR2 FYNNEI. Trimming cost V 8 bases and J 5 bases, with 22 bases left between them. The DNA of the CDR3 is TGTGCCAGCGTCAACCAGGGCCTATCTGGGGACGAGCAGTACTTC. Its protein is CASVNQGLSGDEQYF.